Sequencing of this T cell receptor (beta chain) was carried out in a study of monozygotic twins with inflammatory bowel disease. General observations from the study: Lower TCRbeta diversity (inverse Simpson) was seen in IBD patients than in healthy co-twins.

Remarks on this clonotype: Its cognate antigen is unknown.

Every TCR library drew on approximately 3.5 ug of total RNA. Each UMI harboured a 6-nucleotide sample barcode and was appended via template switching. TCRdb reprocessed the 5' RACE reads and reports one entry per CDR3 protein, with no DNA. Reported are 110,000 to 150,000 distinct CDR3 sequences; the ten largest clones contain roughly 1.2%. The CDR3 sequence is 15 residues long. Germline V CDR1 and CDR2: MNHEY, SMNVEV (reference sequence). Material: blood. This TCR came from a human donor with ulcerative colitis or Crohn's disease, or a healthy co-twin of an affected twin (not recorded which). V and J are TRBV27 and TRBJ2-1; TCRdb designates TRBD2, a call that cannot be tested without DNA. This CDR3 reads CASGGSPGAYNEQFF.